These 23 T cell receptor beta chains were sequenced from one sample in a study of monozygotic twins with inflammatory bowel disease. From its re-call of the 5' RACE reads, TCRdb lists each CDR3 protein once, without DNA. This repertoire includes around 380,000 distinct CDR3 sequences. Sequencing was carried out using blood. These receptors were obtained from a human donor with ulcerative colitis or Crohn's disease, or a healthy co-twin of an affected twin (not recorded which).

This rearrangement joins TRBV5-5 to TRBJ1-4; TCRdb designates TRBD1, a call that cannot be tested without DNA. The CDR3 is made up of 13 amino acids. Germline assignment: CDR1 SGHKS and CDR2 YYEKEE (reference sequence). The CDR3 sequence: CASSLEGGRKLFF.

V is TRBV6-6 and J is TRBJ1-5. The CDR3 runs 14 residues. Germline V gene data show CDR1 as MNHNY and CDR2 as SVGAGI (reference sequence). CDR3 region: CASRWTDSNQPQHF.

V is TRBV9 and J is TRBJ2-1. The CDR3 is made up of 12 amino acids. CDR1 and CDR2 (germline): SGDLS, YYNGEE. CDR3 sequence reads: CASSYSDYERFF.

The chain couples TRBV7-9 to TRBJ1-3; with no DNA, the TCRdb D assignment of TRBD1 cannot be verified. The CDR3 runs 15 residues. CDR1 is SEHNR, CDR2 FQNEAQ, per germline (reference sequence). CDR3 in amino acids: CASSLGTNSGNTIYF. The whole variable domain, filled in from reference TRBV7-9 and TRBJ1-3, reads DTGVSQNPRHKITKRGQNVTFRCDPISEHNRLYWYRQTLGQGPEFLTYFQNEAQLEKSRLLSDRFSAERPKGSFSTLEIQRTEQGDSAMYLCASSLGTNSGNTIYFGEGSWLTVV.

The rearrangement joins TRBV24-1 to TRBJ2-7; TCRdb's D call of TRBD1 is untestable without DNA. The germline gives CDR1 KGHDR, CDR2 SFDVKD. There are 12 residues in the CDR3. The CDR3: CATSQGQGVSYF.

The chain carries TRBV12-3 or TRBV12-4 and TRBJ2-3; TCRdb outputs TRBD2, but without DNA this stays unchecked. This CDR3 contains 16 residues. This chain's CDR3 is CASSPQASASTDTQYF.

This chain uses TRBV5-1 with TRBJ1-2; the TRBD1 assignment by TCRdb is unverifiable without DNA. The CDR3 totals 16 residues. Germline CDR1 SGHRS, CDR2 YFSETQ. CDR3 loop: CASSLVSGTANYGYTF.

The V and J genes are TRBV25-1 and TRBJ1-3. Germline lookup yields CDR1 MGHDK and CDR2 SYGVNS. CDR3 size: 14 residues. This chain's CDR3 is CASSDGGAGNTIYF.

V gene TRBV7-2 combines with J gene TRBJ2-3; TCRdb calls TRBD1, which cannot be checked without DNA. Germline V gives CDR1 SGHTA, CDR2 FQGNSA. CDR3 length equals 14 residues. The CDR3 loop reads CASSFEGGRHTQYF.

The chain couples TRBV10-3 to TRBJ1-4. CDR3 length equals 16 residues. Germline V gene sequence: CDR1 ENHRY, CDR2 SYGVKD. The chain's CDR3 is CAISEPLGSGSEKLFF.

This chain's CDR3 is CASSFSGKTGELFF. The rearrangement uses TRBV9 and TRBJ2-2. Germline V lookup: CDR1 SGDLS, CDR2 YYNGEE. This CDR3 is built from 14 residues.

This chain links TRBV20-1 with TRBJ2-3; TCRdb designates TRBD1, a call that cannot be tested without DNA. The CDR3 is 12 residues long. Germline V lookup: CDR1 DFQATT, CDR2 SNEGSKA (reference sequence). The CDR3: CSPMAGADTQYF.

The rearrangement joins TRBV7-2 to TRBJ2-7; TCRdb names TRBD2, which stays unverified in the absence of DNA. CDR1 and CDR2 from the germline V gene are SGHTA and FQGNSA. The CDR3 spans 15 residues. CDR3 sequence reads: CASSPGLAGFYEQYF.

The chain couples TRBV2 to TRBJ2-1. This CDR3 region has 13 residues. The germline V gene has CDR1 SNHLY and CDR2 FYNNEI. CDR3 region: CASSADLYNEQFF.

This CDR3 reads CASSFQQGRYEQYF. The chain combines TRBV7-2 with TRBJ2-7; with no DNA, the TCRdb D assignment of TRBD1 cannot be verified. Germline V gives CDR1 SGHTA, CDR2 FQGNSA. This CDR3 has 14 residues.

The gene calls are TRBV6-1 and TRBJ2-1; the D call of TRBD2 rests on TCRdb alone, since no DNA is present to check it. Germline V gene lookup returns CDR1 MNHNS and CDR2 SASEGT. This CDR3 is built from 19 residues. CDR3 sequence reads: CASMGSGGAGVKTYNEQFF.

The rearrangement joins TRBV12-3 or TRBV12-4 to TRBJ1-5; the TCRdb call, TRBD1, lacks DNA for checking. The CDR3 is made up of 16 amino acids. CDR3 region: CASTANRAGSNQPQHF.

The V and J genes are TRBV6-6 and TRBJ1-4; TCRdb selects TRBD1, and the lack of DNA leaves this call unchecked. The CDR3 length is 14 residues. The germline V gene has CDR1 MNHNY and CDR2 SVGAGI (reference sequence). Here the CDR3 reads CASSYTGGNEKLFF.

The genes are TRBV7-3 and TRBJ1-2; absent DNA, TCRdb's TRBD1 call cannot be checked. The CDR3 sequence is 14 residues long. Germline CDR1 reads SGHTA; CDR2 reads FQGTGA. The CDR3 loop is CASSFVAGVHGYTF.

This chain joins TRBV19 and TRBJ1-1. Germline V CDR1 and CDR2: LNHDA, SQIVND (reference sequence). The CDR3 contains 13 residues. CDR3 region: CASSMGRNTEAFF.

The chain joins TRBV10-3 to TRBJ2-4. CDR1 ENHRY and CDR2 SYGVKD come from the germline V gene. The CDR3 has 15 amino acids. The CDR3 protein is CAISDDQPIKNIQYF.

The chain has TRBV7-2 and TRBJ1-2; TCRdb gives TRBD1 as the D gene, but with no DNA this cannot be confirmed. This CDR3 contains 13 residues. The germline V gene encodes CDR1 SGHTA and CDR2 FQGNSA. CDR3 residues: CASSWDSLYGYTF.

The chain couples TRBV4-2 to TRBJ1-2. CDR1 and CDR2 (germline): LGHNA, YNFKEQ. There are 15 residues in the CDR3. CDR3 loop: CASSQENRQGYGYTF.